The 32 T cell receptor beta chains listed next were all sequenced from one sample in a study of T cell responses to AZD1222 COVID-19 vaccine. TCRdb's copy holds only in-frame clones and misses some; the assay was immunoSEQ multiplex PCR. The sample consists of tens of thousands of clones, 88% of them appearing once. Sequencing used peripheral blood, obtained on day 0 of AZD1222 vaccination. Receptor source: an adult in good health.

The chain recombines TRBV5-5 with TRBJ1-1; no definite D call. The V end lost 4 bases, the J end lost 4 bases, and 17 bases lay between the germline ends. CDR3 length equals 15 residues. Germline assignment: CDR1 SGHKS and CDR2 YYEKEE (reference sequence). The CDR3 is CASSPRRMGGTEAFF. The CDR3 DNA follows: TGTGCCAGCAGCCCCAGGAGGATGGGTGGCACTGAAGCTTTCTTT.

V usage is TRBV29-1 and J usage is TRBJ2-7; 7 bases are a match to TRBD2. The CDR3 runs to 15 residues. Germline-derived CDR1 and CDR2 are SQVTM and ANQGSEA. The J segment lost 6 bases and the V segment lost 1 base, leaving 12 bases of the junction unmatched. The CDR3 region is CSVEVGGVRGSEQYF. The DNA for the CDR3 is TGCAGCGTTGAAGTGGGAGGGGTACGCGGGAGCGAGCAGTACTTC.

V usage is TRBV12-3 or TRBV12-4 and J usage is TRBJ1-5, with 7 bases fitting TRBD1. Unmatched junction bases numbered 2, after V lost 6 bases and J lost 3 bases. This CDR3 has 13 residues. The CDR3 spells CASRGTVNQPQHF. The CDR3 bases are TGTGCCAGCAGAGGGACAGTCAATCAGCCCCAGCATTTT.

The chain has TRBV28 and TRBJ1-5, with 7 bases fitting TRBD1. The ends lost 4 bases at V and 4 bases at J; junction bases unmatched: 4. The CDR3 extends over 14 amino acids. CDR1 MDHEN and CDR2 SYDVKM come from the germline V gene. CDR3 DNA sequence: TGTGCCAGCAGTTCCGGGACAGTTAATCAGCCCCAGCATTTT. This sequence encodes CASSSGTVNQPQHF.

The CDR3, as DNA: TGTGCCACCAGCAGTGACCTTAACCCCAAGGAAAAACTGTTTTTT. Encoded protein: CATSSDLNPKEKLFF. The rearrangement joins TRBV15 to TRBJ1-4; D not resolved. Between the trimmed V and J ends, which lost 3 bases and 8 bases, there was a span of 16 bases. In germline, CDR1 is LNHNV, CDR2 YYDKDF (reference sequence). This CDR3 is built from 15 residues.

The V call is TRBV30, the J call TRBJ1-4; D call uncertain. V was cut by 2 bases and J by 8 bases, with 15 bases left in between. CDR3 length: 14 amino acids. Per germline, CDR1 GTSNPN and CDR2 SVGIG (reference sequence). The CDR3 region has the DNA TGTGCCTGGAGTCTGCCCCCAGTGAAAGAAAAACTGTTTTTT. Amino acids: CAWSLPPVKEKLFF.

This chain uses TRBV9 with TRBJ2-1; D possibly corresponds to TRBD1 (6 bases). The CDR3 extends over 16 amino acids. V lost 5 bases, J lost 0 bases, and 15 bases lay in between. Germline CDR1 is SGDLS and CDR2 is YYNGEE. The CDR3 protein is CASSISGTPSYNEQFF. Here the CDR3 DNA reads TGTGCCAGCAGTATTTCCGGGACACCCTCCTACAATGAGCAGTTCTTC. The whole variable domain, remainder taken from reference TRBV9 and TRBJ2-1, is DSGVTQTPKHLITATGQRVTLRCSPRSGDLSVYWYQQSLDQGLQFLIQYYNGEERAKGNILERFSAQQFPDLHSELNLSSLELGDSALYFCASSISGTPSYNEQFFGPGTRLTVL.

This rearrangement joins TRBV10-3 to TRBJ1-1, with D maybe TRBD1 (6 bases). This CDR3 contains 14 residues. Germline values: CDR1 ENHRY, CDR2 SYGVKD. Trimming removed 6 bases from V and 1 base from J, with 12 bases in between. CDR3 sequence reads: CAIRDRSQNTEAFF. The DNA for the CDR3 is TGTGCCATCAGAGACAGGTCCCAGAACACTGAAGCTTTCTTT.

The gene calls are TRBV21-1 and TRBJ1-3; the D call in the table, TRBD1, was not verified against the DNA. TRBV21-1 is classified as a pseudogene. This CDR3 is built from 18 residues. The CDR3 sequence: CASSKNETAGNSGNTIYF. The CDR3 nucleotides are TGTGCCAGCAGCAAAAACGAAACGGCAGGAAACTCTGGAAACACCATATATTTT.

The chain links TRBV4-2 to TRBJ2-1; 7 bases map to TRBD1. Germline V CDR1 and CDR2: LGHNA, YNFKEQ. This CDR3 comprises 15 residues. The ends lost 2 bases at V and 5 bases at J; junction bases unmatched: 6. The CDR3 reads CASSQTGTANNEQFF. CDR3 sequence (DNA): TGTGCCAGCAGCCAAACCGGGACAGCTAACAATGAGCAGTTCTTC.

This rearrangement joins TRBV3-1 (or the pseudogene TRBV3-2) to TRBJ2-7; TRBD1 agrees at 8 bases. The CDR3 runs to 13 residues. CDR1 and CDR2 (germline): LGHDT, YNNKEL (reference sequence). Unmatched junction bases numbered 3, after V lost 1 base and J lost 7 bases. CDR3 protein: CASSQGRGREQYF. DNA of the CDR3: TGTGCCAGCAGCCAAGGCAGGGGGCGGGAGCAGTACTTC.

The V and J genes are TRBV2 and TRBJ2-7; the D gene is possibly TRBD2 (5 bases). The CDR3 totals 14 residues. Germline-derived CDR1 and CDR2 are SNHLY and FYNNEI. The V end lost 7 bases, the J end lost 3 bases, and 16 bases lay between the germline ends. CDR3 protein: CASKLGGGLYEQYF. CDR3 nucleotide sequence: TGTGCCAGCAAACTAGGTGGTGGCCTCTACGAGCAGTACTTC.

J is TRBJ2-7 and V is TRBV27; no firm D call. The V end lost 2 bases, the J end lost 3 bases, and 8 bases lay between the germline ends. CDR3 length: 13 residues. Germline V gene sequence: CDR1 MNHEY, CDR2 SMNVEV (reference sequence). The chain's CDR3 is CASSLPGNYEQYF. For the CDR3, the DNA is TGTGCCAGCAGTTTACCTGGGAACTACGAGCAGTACTTC.

CDR3 sequence (DNA): TGTGCCAGCAGCTCGCTACAGGGGCTTAATGAAAAACTGTTTTTT. Translating it yields CASSSLQGLNEKLFF. V is TRBV5-4 and J is TRBJ1-4; 7 positions agree with TRBD1. CDR3 length equals 15 residues. Germline values: CDR1 SGHNT, CDR2 YYREEE (reference sequence). Trimming cost V 3 bases and J 4 bases; bases outside gene matches: 6.

The chain uses TRBV7-9 and TRBJ2-1, with 12 bases aligning to TRBD2. This CDR3 region has 17 residues. With 5 bases clipped from V and 7 bases from J, the junction kept 12 bases outside the gene matches. Germline CDR1 is SEHNR and CDR2 is FQNEAQ (reference sequence). The CDR3 region has the DNA TGTGCCAGCAGCCCACGCGAAGGACTAGCGGGAAGAAATGAGCAGTTCTTC. Protein sequence: CASSPREGLAGRNEQFF.

V is TRBV24-1 and J is TRBJ2-1; TRBD1 matches at 10 bases. V dropped 6 bases and J dropped 4; count of bases not matched to a gene: 11. The CDR3 spans 17 residues. Germline V CDR1 and CDR2: KGHDR, SFDVKD. The CDR3 coding sequence is TGTGCCACCAGTCCGGGACAGGGGACAAACTCTTACAATGAGCAGTTCTTC. Translating gives CATSPGQGTNSYNEQFF.

This chain uses TRBV27 with TRBJ2-3; D ambiguous. The CDR3 loop spans 11 amino acids. Between the trimmed V and J ends, which lost 5 bases and 6 bases, there was a span of 6 bases. Germline V lookup: CDR1 MNHEY, CDR2 SMNVEV (reference sequence). CDR3 DNA sequence: TGTGCCAGCAGTGCTGCGGATACGCAGTATTTT. Translated, it gives CASSAADTQYF.

This chain connects TRBV28 to TRBJ2-7; tentatively, D is TRBD2 (5 bases). V was shortened by 3 bases and J by 6 bases, with 12 bases between the two germline ends. Per germline, CDR1 MDHEN and CDR2 SYDVKM. The CDR3 extends over 13 amino acids. In DNA, the CDR3 is TGTGCCAGCAGTTTGGTGAGGGTCTCCGAGCAGTACTTC. Translating it yields CASSLVRVSEQYF. Together with reference TRBV28 and TRBJ2-7, the CDR3 gives the full variable domain: DVKVTQSSRYLVKRTGEKVFLECVQDMDHENMFWYRQDPGLGLRLIYFSYDVKMKEKGDIPEGYSVSREKKERFSLILESASTNQTSMYLCASSLVRVSEQYFGPGTRLTVT.

The CDR3: CASREGAGQPQHF. CDR3 nucleotides: TGTGCCAGCAGAGAGGGGGCCGGTCAGCCCCAGCATTTT. The chain carries TRBV27 and TRBJ1-5; 7 bases align to TRBD1. The CDR3 is 13 amino acids. V dropped 6 bases and J dropped 6; count of bases not matched to a gene: 5. Per the germline V gene, CDR1 is MNHEY and CDR2 is SMNVEV (reference sequence).

The V call is TRBV27, the J call TRBJ2-7; TRBD1 agrees at 9 bases. CDR1 is MNHEY and CDR2 is SMNVEV in the germline V gene (reference sequence). This CDR3 has 15 residues. Trimming took 3 bases from V and 5 from J; bases not matched to a gene: 8. The CDR3 DNA follows: TGTGCCAGCAGTTTCCCCGGGACAGGGCTCGACGAGCAGTACTTC. This gives the protein CASSFPGTGLDEQYF.

V gene TRBV28 combines with J gene TRBJ2-7; D is tentatively TRBD1 or TRBD2 (6 bases each). The CDR3 extends over 12 amino acids. Trimming pared 6 bases from V and 11 bases from J, leaving 17 bases between. CDR1 is MDHEN and CDR2 is SYDVKM in the germline V gene. This CDR3 is CASRGGGRGEYF. CDR3 in DNA: TGTGCCAGCAGAGGTGGGGGGCGCGGTGAGTACTTC.

This clone was observed a single time. The chain employs TRBV27 and TRBJ1-2; the match to TRBD1 covers 9 bases. Germline V gene sequence: CDR1 MNHEY, CDR2 SMNVEV (reference sequence). The CDR3 is 15 residues long. The junction had 6 bases not matched to a gene; V was cut back by 2 bases and J by 5 bases. DNA of the CDR3: TGTGCCAGCAGTTTACAACAGGGGGCTCTGTATGGCTACACCTTC. It translates to CASSLQQGALYGYTF.

The chain employs TRBV28 and TRBJ1-4, with a possible D match to TRBD1 (6 bases). CDR3 length equals 14 residues. Germline V CDR1 and CDR2: MDHEN, SYDVKM. Trimming removed 3 bases from V and 7 bases from J, with 12 bases in between. The CDR3 spells CASSLTGSPEKLFF. CDR3 nucleotides: TGTGCCAGCAGTTTGACAGGAAGCCCTGAAAAACTGTTTTTT.

The table lists this clone with a count of one. The chain is built from TRBV30 and TRBJ2-7; perhaps TRBD1 as D (6 bases). The CDR3 is 11 residues long. The ends were cut back, 5 bases at V and 6 bases at J, with 11 bases in the middle. CDR1 and CDR2 (germline): GTSNPN, SVGIG (reference sequence). The CDR3 reads CAWGTGSEQYF. CDR3 sequence (DNA): TGTGCCTGGGGAACAGGGTCCGAGCAGTACTTC.

The V gene is TRBV7-9, the J gene TRBJ1-3; D gene ambiguous. This CDR3 region has 15 residues. V gave up 1 base and J gave up 0 bases, with 7 bases separating them. Germline loops: CDR1 SEHNR, CDR2 FQNEAQ (reference sequence). The CDR3 is CASSLDQSSGNTIYF. The CDR3 region has the DNA TGTGCCAGCAGCTTAGACCAGAGCTCTGGAAACACCATATATTTT.

Only one count was recorded for this clone. The chain has TRBV7-2 and TRBJ2-1; D possibly corresponds to TRBD2 (6 bases). Trimming removed 0 bases from V and 0 bases from J, with 15 bases in between. Germline V CDR1 and CDR2: SGHTA, FQGNSA. This CDR3 spans 18 amino acids. CDR3 bases: TGTGCCAGCAGCTTAGCTCTCGGGGGTGCGAGCTCCTACAATGAGCAGTTCTTC. Translating gives CASSLALGGASSYNEQFF.

The genes are TRBV9 and TRBJ2-3; 9 bases are a match to TRBD1. Germline V gene sequence: CDR1 SGDLS, CDR2 YYNGEE. This CDR3 contains 15 residues. V trimming: 0 bases; J trimming: 6 bases; junction bases outside the gene matches: 5. The CDR3 DNA is TGTGCCAGCAGCGTAGAGGACAGGGGCCTGGATACGCAGTATTTT. This translates into CASSVEDRGLDTQYF.

The chain couples TRBV6-5 to TRBJ1-6; TRBD1 agrees at 10 bases. Germline V gene data show CDR1 as MNHEY and CDR2 as SVGAGI. The V gene end was trimmed by 6 bases and the J gene end by 9 bases; junction bases not matched to a gene: 5. There are 14 residues in the CDR3. CDR3 sequence (DNA): TGTGCCAGCAGATCGGGACAGGGGCGTTCACCCCTCCACTTT. It encodes CASRSGQGRSPLHF.

The rearrangement joins TRBV5-1 to TRBJ2-1, with 8 nucleotides matching TRBD1. Germline V gene data show CDR1 as SGHRS and CDR2 as YFSETQ. CDR3 length equals 15 residues. The J segment lost 3 bases and the V segment lost 0 bases, leaving 2 bases of the junction unmatched. CDR3: CASSLAGTGYNEQFF. In nucleotides, the CDR3 is TGCGCCAGCAGCTTGGCCGGGACAGGCTACAATGAGCAGTTCTTC.

The J gene is TRBJ2-1, the V gene TRBV25-1; TRBD1 aligns across 12 bases. Germline CDR1 is MGHDK and CDR2 is SYGVNS. V was pared by 3 bases and J by 6 bases, with 3 bases of the junction left unmatched. The length of the CDR3 is 15 residues. The CDR3 loop reads CASSEPGQGANEQFF. The CDR3, as DNA: TGTGCCAGCAGTGAGCCGGGACAGGGGGCCAATGAGCAGTTCTTC.

The genes are TRBV28 and TRBJ2-1, with 9 bases that match TRBD2. CDR1 is MDHEN and CDR2 is SYDVKM in the germline V gene. V dropped 5 bases and J dropped 15; count of bases not matched to a gene: 5. The CDR3 covers 11 residues. In DNA form, the CDR3 reads TGTGCCAGCAGTGGAGCGGGAGGAAGGTTCTTC. Protein product: CASSGAGGRFF.

The chain has TRBV11-3 and TRBJ2-6, with a tentative D call TRBD1 (8 bases). Per germline, CDR1 SGHNT and CDR2 YENEEA. This CDR3 comprises 18 residues. The V and J ends lost 0 bases and 4 bases respectively, with 16 bases between them. CDR3 amino acids: CASSLDHGGTGGANVLTF. CDR3 DNA: TGTGCCAGCAGCTTAGATCACGGGGGGACAGGAGGGGCCAACGTCCTGACTTTC.